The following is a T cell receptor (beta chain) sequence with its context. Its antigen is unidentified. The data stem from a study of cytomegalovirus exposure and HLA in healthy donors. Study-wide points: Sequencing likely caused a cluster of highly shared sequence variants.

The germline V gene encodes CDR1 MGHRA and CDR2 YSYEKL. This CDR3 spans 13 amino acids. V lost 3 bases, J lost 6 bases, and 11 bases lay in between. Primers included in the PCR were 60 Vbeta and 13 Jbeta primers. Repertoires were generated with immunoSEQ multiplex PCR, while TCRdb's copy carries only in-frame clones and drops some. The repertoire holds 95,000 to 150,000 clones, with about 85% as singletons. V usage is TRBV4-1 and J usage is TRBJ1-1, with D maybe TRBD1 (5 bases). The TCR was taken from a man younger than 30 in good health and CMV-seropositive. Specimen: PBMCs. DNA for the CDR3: TGCGCCAGCAGCCACGCGTTGGGGCCTGAAGCTTTCTTT. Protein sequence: CASSHALGPEAFF.